These T cell receptor beta chains were read from a single sample in a study of T cell changes during pregnancy in multiple sclerosis. Measured with immunoSEQ multiplex PCR; TCRdb has only the in-frame clones, and not every one. This table has about 60,000 clones, about 90% appearing once. The sample in question was CD4+ T cells from peripheral blood mononuclear cells, obtained in the first trimester of pregnancy. These receptors all stem from a female donor with multiple sclerosis, enrolled in a pregnancy study. The CDR3 runs from the conserved cysteine through the conserved F or W. The D gene is left open where the match is weak. Clone size is not always given. Where it is, it says once, few, many or a class for expanded clones.

d_gene: NA
abundance: NA
j_gene: TRBJ1-1
v_gene: TRBV11-1
CDR3nt: TGTGCCAGCAGCTCCGGGAGAGGGGTTATGAACACTGAAGCTTTCTTT
CDR3aa: CASSSGRGVMNTEAFF

d_gene: TRBD1
abundance: once
j_gene: TRBJ1-3
v_gene: TRBV9
CDR3nt: TGTGCCAGCAGCCCCACGGACAGGGCACGCGGAAACACCATATATTTT
CDR3aa: CASSPTDRARGNTIYF

d_gene: NA
abundance: NA
j_gene: TRBJ2-3
v_gene: TRBV11-3
CDR3nt: TGTGCCAGCAGCTTATGGCGCACAGATACGCAGTATTTT
CDR3aa: CASSLWRTDTQYF

d_gene: TRBD2
abundance: NA
j_gene: TRBJ2-5
v_gene: TRBV6-5
CDR3nt: TGTGCCAGCAGACGGGGGGGCAGGGAGACCCAGTACTTC
CDR3aa: CASRRGGRETQYF

d_gene: NA
abundance: NA
j_gene: TRBJ1-2
v_gene: TRBV4-1
CDR3nt: TGCGCCAGCAGCCAAGAGGCGGCAGGGTTCTATGGCTACACCTTC
CDR3aa: CASSQEAAGFYGYTF

d_gene: NA
abundance: once
j_gene: TRBJ2-2
v_gene: TRBV6-5
CDR3nt: TGTGCCAGCAGTTACTCGAGTACAGGAGTTTCCGGGGAGCTGTTTTTT
CDR3aa: CASSYSSTGVSGELFF

d_gene: TRBD1
abundance: once
j_gene: TRBJ1-5
v_gene: TRBV6-5
CDR3nt: TGTGCCAGCAGTCAAGGGGGCTGGGGCAATCAGCCCCAGCATTTT
CDR3aa: CASSQGGWGNQPQHF

d_gene: TRBD2
abundance: NA
j_gene: TRBJ2-7
v_gene: TRBV5-4
CDR3nt: TGTGCCAGCAGCTTGGGGGCTAGCGGGGGGCTCCCGCGGGAGCAGTACTTC
CDR3aa: CASSLGASGGLPREQYF

d_gene: TRBD2
abundance: NA
j_gene: TRBJ2-4
v_gene: TRBV6-1
CDR3nt: TGTGCCAGCAGGGGGGGGATAGCCAAAAACATTCAGTACTTC
CDR3aa: CASRGGIAKNIQYF

d_gene: TRBD1
abundance: NA
j_gene: TRBJ2-7
v_gene: TRBV25-1
CDR3nt: TGTGCCAGCAGTGAAGCGGGACAGGGTTTACTGTCCTACGAGCAGTACTTC
CDR3aa: CASSEAGQGLLSYEQYF

d_gene: NA
abundance: few
j_gene: TRBJ1-2
v_gene: TRBV30
CDR3nt: TGTGCCTGGAAGGGGGACGCATACTATGGCTACACCTTC
CDR3aa: CAWKGDAYYGYTF

d_gene: TRBD1
abundance: NA
j_gene: TRBJ1-2
v_gene: TRBV13
CDR3nt: TGTGCCAGCAGCGAAGACAGGGTTGGAGGCTACACCTTC
CDR3aa: CASSEDRVGGYTF

d_gene: NA
abundance: once
j_gene: TRBJ2-3
v_gene: TRBV4-3
CDR3nt: TGCGCCAGCAGCATACGAAGGGGTAATACGCAGTATTTT
CDR3aa: CASSIRRGNTQYF

d_gene: TRBD1
abundance: NA
j_gene: TRBJ2-7
v_gene: TRBV9
CDR3nt: TGTGCCAGCAGCCCGGGGACAGGGGTCTACGAGCAGTACTTC
CDR3aa: CASSPGTGVYEQYF

d_gene: NA
abundance: NA
j_gene: TRBJ2-3
v_gene: TRBV7-6
CDR3nt: TGTGCCAGCAGCTTGATTTACGGAGGCGATACGCAGTATTTT
CDR3aa: CASSLIYGGDTQYF

d_gene: TRBD2
abundance: NA
j_gene: TRBJ2-1
v_gene: TRBV28
CDR3nt: TGTGCCAGCAGTTTATCTAGCGGGGGCTCCTCCTACAATGAGCAGTTCTTC
CDR3aa: CASSLSSGGSSYNEQFF

d_gene: TRBD1
abundance: few
j_gene: TRBJ1-1
v_gene: TRBV11-2
CDR3nt: TGTGCCAGCAGACCGGGACAGTTGTACGCTGAAGCTTTCTTT
CDR3aa: CASRPGQLYAEAFF

d_gene: TRBD1
abundance: NA
j_gene: TRBJ2-1
v_gene: TRBV7-2
CDR3nt: TGTGCCAGCAGCTACAGACAGGGGGCATCTGGGAATGAGCAGTTCTTC
CDR3aa: CASSYRQGASGNEQFF

d_gene: TRBD2
abundance: NA
j_gene: TRBJ2-3
v_gene: TRBV7-2
CDR3nt: TGTGCCAGTATAGCGGGGGGGTCCGGGACGCAGTATTTT
CDR3aa: CASIAGGSGTQYF

d_gene: TRBD2
abundance: NA
j_gene: TRBJ2-5
v_gene: TRBV11-3
CDR3nt: TGTGCCAGCAGCGCGGGCACTAGCGGACAAGAGACCCAGTACTTC
CDR3aa: CASSAGTSGQETQYF